The 29 T cell receptor beta chains below were found in one sample sequenced in a study of metastatic and nonmetastatic thyroid tumors. MiXCR was used by TCRdb to re-call the PCR reads. The data hold 26,000 or so clones, with around 3.5% observed a single time. Treatment of any kind had been given to no patient before thyroid surgery. The sequencing input was blood. The source of these receptors is a male donor with papillary thyroid cancer or a benign thyroid nodule (not recorded which). Some clones in this sample may be carry-over from other donors' samples.

This clone was counted many times. The chain joins TRBV10-3 to TRBJ2-1; D possibly matches TRBD1 or TRBD2 (6 bases each). The CDR3 sequence is 19 residues long. CDR1 and CDR2 from the germline V gene are ENHRY and SYGVKD. V lost 0 bases to trimming and J lost 0 bases, with 18 bases between them. Here the CDR3 DNA reads TGTGCCATCAGTGAGTCTACGGCGGGACACCGGAGCTCCTACAATGAGCAGTTCTTC. Amino acids: CAISESTAGHRSSYNEQFF.

This clone appeared a few times. The V and J genes are TRBV6-1 and TRBJ1-2; D gene unclear. Germline CDR1 reads MNHNS; CDR2 reads SASEGT. The CDR3 contains 11 residues. V was trimmed by 7 bases and J by 7 bases, leaving 10 bases between them. The CDR3 region has the DNA TGTGCCAGCAACCTGTCTAGTGGCTACACCTTC. It yields the protein CASNLSSGYTF.

The J gene is TRBJ2-7, the V gene TRBV6-1; the match to TRBD2 covers 7 bases. Germline CDR1 and CDR2: MNHNS and SASEGT. The ends lost 2 bases at V and 4 bases at J; junction bases unmatched: 8. The CDR3 has 15 residues. The CDR3 is CASSERSGGAYEQYF. CDR3 DNA sequence: TGTGCCAGCAGTGAAAGGTCGGGAGGAGCTTACGAGCAGTACTTC.

In this sample, this clone is medium-sized (0.01 to 0.1%). V and J are TRBV6-1 and TRBJ1-5, with 7 nucleotides matching TRBD1. The CDR3 totals 15 residues. Germline V gene sequence: CDR1 MNHNS, CDR2 SASEGT. V was pared by 5 bases and J by 0 bases, with 4 bases of the junction left unmatched. The CDR3 region is CASSSGQLSNQPQHF. The CDR3 nucleotides are TGTGCCAGCAGTTCGGGACAGCTTAGCAATCAGCCCCAGCATTTT.

This clone came up many times. This chain connects TRBV7-2 to TRBJ2-7, with 8 bases identical to TRBD1. This CDR3 region has 15 residues. Trimming at V came to 1 base and at J to 7 bases, leaving 9 bases not matched to a gene. CDR1 and CDR2 from the germline V gene are SGHTA and FQGNSA. As DNA, the CDR3 is TGTGCCAGCAGCTTAGGGACAGGGATCAGTGGGGAGCAGTACTTC. Translated, it gives CASSLGTGISGEQYF.

The chain carries TRBV6-2 or TRBV6-3 and TRBJ2-3; D gene unclear. Germline values: CDR1 MNHEY, CDR2 SVGEGT. V was trimmed by 4 bases and J by 4 bases, leaving 9 bases between them. The CDR3 has 13 residues. This CDR3 is CASSFQYADTQYF. DNA for the CDR3: TGTGCCAGCAGTTTTCAGTACGCAGATACGCAGTATTTT.

The table lists this clone with many counts. This chain connects TRBV7-9 to TRBJ1-3; 12 bases agree with TRBD1. The CDR3 sequence is 15 residues long. J lost 7 bases, V lost 3 bases, and 4 bases had no gene match. Germline assignment: CDR1 SEHNR and CDR2 FQNEAQ (reference sequence). Here the CDR3 reads CASSLPGQGANTIYF. CDR3 DNA sequence: TGTGCCAGCAGCTTGCCGGGACAGGGGGCCAACACCATATATTTT.

This clone was detected many times. A read error may be the cause here, since a much bigger clone is one base away. The chain couples TRBV15 to TRBJ2-7; 7 bases are a match to TRBD2. The germline V gene has CDR1 LNHNV and CDR2 YYDKDF (reference sequence). The CDR3 is made up of 16 amino acids. The V segment lost 0 bases and the J segment 3 bases; nucleotides outside the gene matches: 8. The CDR3 reads CATSRELTGGVYEQYF. The DNA for the CDR3 is TGTGCCACCAGCAGAGAGTTGACGGGAGGAGTCTACGAGCAGTACTTC. Filled out from reference TRBV15 and TRBJ2-7, the complete variable domain reads DAMVIQNPRYQVTQFGKPVTLSCSQTLNHNVMYWYQQKSSQAPKLLFHYYDKDFNNEADTPDNFQSRRPNTSFCFLDIRSPGLGDTAMYLCATSRELTGGVYEQYFGPGTRLTVT.

This clone was counted at least ten times. The rearrangement links TRBV5-1 to TRBJ1-1; D is ambiguous. CDR1 and CDR2 (germline): SGHRS, YFSETQ. With 0 bases removed from V and 3 bases from J, the gap between germline ends came to 12 bases. The CDR3 consists of 15 residues. CDR3 coding DNA: TGCGCCAGCAGCTTGGACCTGCGGAGGTACACTGAAGCTTTCTTT. Protein sequence: CASSLDLRRYTEAFF.

There are a few counts of this clone. CDR3 coding DNA: TGCAGTGCGCTACCCCTATCGACAGATGAAGCTTTCTTT. Protein: CSALPLSTDEAFF. The rearrangement uses TRBV20-1 and TRBJ1-1, with D possibly matching TRBD1 (5 bases). CDR1 DFQATT and CDR2 SNEGSKA come from the germline V gene (reference sequence). The CDR3 totals 13 residues. Deletions cut 6 bases from V and 7 bases from J, with 18 bases between.

At least ten counts were recorded for this clone. The chain carries TRBV6-4 and TRBJ1-1; 7 nucleotides line up with TRBD1. Germline CDR1 is MRHNA and CDR2 is SNTAGT. J was trimmed by 1 base and V by 6 bases; bases with no gene match: 5. The CDR3 runs to 14 residues. CDR3 in amino acids: CASRGTDKNTEAFF. The CDR3 DNA is TGTGCCAGCAGGGGGACAGACAAGAACACTGAAGCTTTCTTT.

This clone came up many times. This chain uses TRBV2 with TRBJ1-1, with 7 positions matching TRBD1. Losses at the gene ends were 10 bases for V and 5 bases for J; bases not matched to a gene: 10. In germline, CDR1 is SNHLY, CDR2 FYNNEI. The CDR3 length is 13 residues. The CDR3: CATRRGLGTEAFF. DNA of the CDR3: TGTGCCACCCGTAGGGGGCTTGGGACTGAAGCTTTCTTT.

The CDR3 DNA sequence: TGTGCCAGCAGTGACGGGACTAGCGGCCACACCGGGGAGCTGTTTTTT. Encoded protein: CASSDGTSGHTGELFF. The chain recombines TRBV6-4 with TRBJ2-2, with TRBD2 identical over 11 bases. The germline V gene has CDR1 MRHNA and CDR2 SNTAGT. CDR3 size: 16 residues. V was clipped by 2 bases and J by 3 bases; unmatched bases: 2.

With respect to this clone: Its ends do not fully match the called genes, so a read error is possible. Other DNA sequences in the sample encode the same CDR3. The chain uses TRBV6-1 and TRBJ2-3; D is perhaps TRBD1 (6 bases). The germline gives CDR1 MNHNS, CDR2 SASEGT. This CDR3 is built from 14 residues. The DNA of the CDR3 is TGTGCCAGCAAGTCCGGGACACGAACAGATACTCAGTATTTT. This encodes CASKSGTRTDTQYF.

This clone has more than one count but fewer than ten. This chain connects TRBV6-1 to TRBJ2-1, with 7 bases aligning to TRBD2. Germline-derived CDR1 and CDR2 are MNHNS and SASEGT. This CDR3 has 15 amino acids. Losses at the gene ends were 7 bases for V and 9 bases for J; bases not matched to a gene: 15. The CDR3 nucleotides are TGTGCCAGCACAAATAGAGGGAGGGCCATAAGTGAGCAGTTCTTC. Residues: CASTNRGRAISEQFF.

This clone was recorded a few times. V gene TRBV2 combines with J gene TRBJ2-1; the D gene is possibly TRBD2 (6 bases). Looked up from germline, CDR1 is SNHLY and CDR2 is FYNNEI. The length of the CDR3 is 15 residues. Trimming took off 6 bases at V and 9 bases at J, with 21 bases between the two ends. CDR3 sequence (DNA): TGTGCCAGCAGGGCTAGGGCGGGATGGACCAGTGAGCAGTTCTTC. This sequence encodes CASRARAGWTSEQFF. Complete variable domain (other parts from reference TRBV2 and TRBJ2-1): EPEVTQTPSHQVTQMGQEVILRCVPISNHLYFYWYRQILGQKVEFLVSFYNNEISEKSEIFDDQFSVERPDGSNFTLKIRSTKLEDSAMYFCASRARAGWTSEQFFGPGTRLTVL.

The chain uses TRBV6-5 and TRBJ2-7, with 11 bases identical to TRBD2. V was clipped by 7 bases and J by 3 bases; unmatched bases: 8. The CDR3 covers 15 residues. CDR1 and CDR2 from the germline V gene are MNHEY and SVGAGI. CDR3 DNA: TGTGCCAGCAAGTTGACTAGCGGGATTTTCTACGAGCAGTACTTC. Its translation is CASKLTSGIFYEQYF.

The sample holds a few counts of this clone. The DNA of the CDR3 is TGTGCCAGCAGCTCAGACGGAACGGAAGAGACCCAGTACTTC. It yields the protein CASSSDGTEETQYF. This chain connects TRBV6-1 to TRBJ2-5, with D uncertain. V was cut by 6 bases and J by 3 bases, with 14 bases left in between. In germline, CDR1 is MNHNS, CDR2 SASEGT. The CDR3 extends over 14 amino acids.

This clone is termed medium-sized. J is TRBJ2-3 and V is TRBV6-2 or TRBV6-3; 8 nucleotides align to TRBD1. J gave up 2 bases and V 5 bases, and 6 bases lay outside the gene matches. CDR1 is MNHEY, CDR2 SVGEGT, per germline. The CDR3 consists of 15 residues. The CDR3 spells CASSPGTGHTDTQYF. The CDR3 DNA is TGTGCCAGCAGTCCCGGGACAGGCCACACAGATACGCAGTATTTT.

This chain links TRBV6-1 with TRBJ1-1; D might be TRBD1 (6 bases). V lost 6 bases and J 5 bases, leaving 16 bases between the germline ends. This CDR3 contains 14 residues. Germline V gives CDR1 MNHNS, CDR2 SASEGT. The CDR3 spells CASSGGGGTTEAFF. The CDR3 DNA follows: TGTGCCAGCAGCGGGGGAGGGGGAACGACTGAAGCTTTCTTT.

This clone ranks as medium-sized. The rearrangement links TRBV6-1 to TRBJ1-5, with D unresolved. The V end was cut by 5 bases, the J end by 0 bases, with 5 bases between. The germline CDR1 and CDR2 sequences are MNHNS and SASEGT. This CDR3 spans 13 amino acids. As DNA, the CDR3 is TGTGCCAGCAGTAGAGATAGCAATCAGCCCCAGCATTTT. Translation: CASSRDSNQPQHF.

The rearrangement uses TRBV6-1 and TRBJ2-1; 10 nucleotides agree with TRBD2. The V and J ends lost 6 bases and 8 bases, in that order; junction bases with no gene match: 4. Germline V lookup: CDR1 MNHNS, CDR2 SASEGT. There are 13 residues in the CDR3. This CDR3 reads CASRPSGSDEQFF. CDR3 in DNA: TGTGCCAGCAGGCCTAGCGGGAGCGATGAGCAGTTCTTC.

This clone qualifies as medium-sized. V and J are TRBV29-1 and TRBJ1-2; 7 bases align to TRBD1. The ends lost 5 bases at V and 1 base at J; junction bases unmatched: 4. The CDR3 consists of 13 residues. The V gene's germline CDR1 is SQVTM and CDR2 ANQGSEA. The CDR3 region is CSVQGGVNYGYTF. The CDR3 DNA is TGCAGCGTTCAGGGGGGCGTTAACTATGGCTACACCTTC.

There are many counts of this clone. The chain is built from TRBV19 and TRBJ2-1; 7 positions agree with TRBD1. This CDR3 spans 16 amino acids. V trimming: 7 bases; J trimming: 2 bases; junction bases outside the gene matches: 11. The germline V gene has CDR1 LNHDA and CDR2 SQIVND (reference sequence). This CDR3 reads CASTPLTGTAYNEQFF. The CDR3 region has the DNA TGTGCCAGTACCCCATTAACCGGGACAGCCTACAATGAGCAGTTCTTC.

This clone was counted between two and nine times. The V gene is TRBV10-1, the J gene TRBJ2-7, with 10 bases aligning to TRBD2. There are 13 residues in the CDR3. Germline V gene data show CDR1 as WNHNN and CDR2 as SYGVQD (reference sequence). Trimming at V came to 4 bases and at J to 6 bases, leaving 3 bases not matched to a gene. CDR3: CASSGPSGGEQYF. CDR3 nucleotide sequence: TGCGCCAGCAGTGGTCCTAGCGGGGGCGAGCAGTACTTC.

This clone was recorded a few times. The chain uses TRBV5-1 and TRBJ2-6; possible D gene TRBD1, 5 bases. CDR3 length: 16 residues. Germline V gene lookup returns CDR1 SGHRS and CDR2 YFSETQ. V was shortened by 4 bases and J by 0 bases, with 11 bases between the two germline ends. The CDR3 is CASSAARASGANVLTF. The DNA of the CDR3 is TGCGCCAGCAGCGCGGCCAGGGCCTCTGGGGCCAACGTCCTGACTTTC.

This clone was picked up a small number of times. The CDR3 reads CASSERGLDTEAFF. The CDR3, as DNA: TGTGCCAGCAGTGAAAGAGGGCTAGACACTGAAGCTTTCTTT. The chain employs TRBV6-1 and TRBJ1-1; no definite D call. CDR3 length: 14 residues. Germline V gene lookup returns CDR1 MNHNS and CDR2 SASEGT. Deletions cut 2 bases from V and 3 bases from J, with 10 bases between.

This clone was detected many times. No conserved phenylalanine or tryptophan ends this CDR3, so it is likely a read error. The DNA is left out, because the CDR3 cannot be placed on it with certainty; the CDR3 is given as TCRdb lists it. This CDR3 reads CASGNINGQGLI. V gene TRBV6-2 or TRBV6-3 combines with J gene TRBJ1-2; TRBD1, the table's D call, lacks a check against the DNA. Termini included, the CDR3 measures 12 amino acids. The germline V gene encodes CDR1 MNHEY and CDR2 SVGEGT.

This clone was observed many times. The chain carries TRBV9 and TRBJ2-1; 8 nucleotides align to TRBD1. The length of the CDR3 is 15 residues. Germline V lookup: CDR1 SGDLS, CDR2 YYNGEE. Losses at the gene ends were 5 bases for V and 3 bases for J; bases not matched to a gene: 7. CDR3 coding DNA: TGTGCCAGCAGTGTACAGGGGGGCTACTACAATGAGCAGTTCTTC. Encoded protein: CASSVQGGYYNEQFF.